This TCR beta chain emerged from a study of follicular helper T cells after annual influenza vaccination. Turning to the study itself: Days 0, 7 and 28 post-vaccination were the blood draw times. Across the 2013-2014, 2014-2015 and 2015-2016 vaccination seasons, some subjects were resampled.

The CDR3 is made up of 14 amino acids. CDR1 SGHAT and CDR2 FQDESV come from the germline V gene (reference sequence). V trimming: 5 bases; J trimming: 3 bases; junction bases outside the gene matches: 7. The sample's time point: 2014-2015 season, pre-vaccination. ICOS+CD38+ and ICOS-CD38- fractions were sorted from non-naive CD4+CXCR5+PD-1+ cells. Assay used: immunoSEQ multiplex PCR; TCRdb lists only in-frame clones, some missing. The table has fewer than 30,000 clones, roughly 80% seen once. Whole-study results and caveats: Each annual vaccination recalled recurring oligoclonal ICOS+CD38+ cTfh clonotypes.

Notes on this clone: Antigen specificity is unknown.

This sequence was found in an adult who received the influenza vaccine. The material was CXCR5+ CD38- circulating T follicular helper cells from blood, obtained on the day of influenza vaccination. Subset specified: circulating Tfh, non-naive CD4+CXCR5+PD-1+ (ICOS+CD38+ or ICOS-CD38-). The gene calls are TRBV11-1 and TRBJ2-7; 7 positions match TRBD1. As DNA, the CDR3 is TGTGCCAGCAGCCGGCCGGGACAGCTCTACGAGCAGTACTTC. Translating it yields CASSRPGQLYEQYF. Full variable domain (rest looked up from reference TRBV11-1 and TRBJ2-7): EAEVAQSPRYKITEKSQAVAFWCDPISGHATLYWYRQILGQGPELLVQFQDESVVDDSQLPKDRFSAERLKGVDSTLKIQPAELGDSAMYLCASSRPGQLYEQYFGPGTRLTVT.